The present entry profiles one T cell receptor (beta chain) with its context. Its target is unknown. 60 Vbeta and 13 Jbeta primers were used in PCR. Produced via immunoSEQ multiplex PCR; TCRdb's table is partial and in-frame only. The table shows 150,000 to 200,000 clones, with roughly 80% occurring only once. From germline, CDR1 is WNHNN and CDR2 SYGVQD (reference sequence). V shed 3 bases and J 5 bases; nucleotides not matched to a gene: 3. This CDR3 has 14 residues. The sample comes from a study of cytomegalovirus exposure and HLA in healthy donors. Whole-study findings and limits: Researchers reported in a later analysis that a missense DCLRE1C variant was tied to TCR beta V- and J-gene trimming. As immune exposure information, only CMV serostatus was available.

This TCR came from a woman aged 40 to 50 in good health and CMV-seronegative. The sequenced material came from PBMCs. The V and J genes are TRBV10-1 and TRBJ2-3, with TRBD1 identical over 9 bases. DNA of the CDR3: TGCGCCAGCAGTGATCGGACAGGGGAAGATACGCAGTATTTT. Translation gives CASSDRTGEDTQYF.